This TCR beta chain was documented in a study of technical replicates of blood from a few donors. TCRdb's copy holds only in-frame clones and misses some; the assay was immunoSEQ multiplex PCR. The sample has fewer than 85,000 clones, 90% seen once. Germline values: CDR1 SGHRS, CDR2 YFSETQ. CDR3 length: 13 amino acids. The V and J ends lost 0 bases and 4 bases respectively, with 7 bases between them. This chain connects TRBV5-1 to TRBJ1-2, with D unclear. The receptor was isolated from a human donor in good health. Some clones in this sample may be carry-over from other donors' samples. The sequenced sample was PBMCs. CDR3 nucleotide sequence: TGCGCCAGCAGCTTGGACTCATCCTATGGCTACACCTTC. Protein product: CASSLDSSYGYTF.